The 23 T cell receptor beta chains below all came from one sample that was sequenced in a study of shared clonotypes between healthy human individuals. The table came from immunoSEQ multiplex PCR; TCRdb's copy has only in-frame clones and leaves some out. This sample has 2,500,000 or so clones; around nine tenths occur once, and the top ten carry over 0.12%. Sequencing was done on a sample of naive CD4+ T cells sorted from blood. Subset indicated: CD45RA+ positively selected. The source is a man aged 18 to 29 in good health.

The V gene is TRBV5-1, the J gene TRBJ2-3; 11 nucleotides line up with TRBD2. The CDR3 contains 15 residues. Germline V gene lookup returns CDR1 SGHRS and CDR2 YFSETQ. With 4 bases clipped from V and 4 bases from J, the junction kept 5 bases outside the gene matches. CDR3 DNA sequence: TGCGCCAGCAGCGTGACTAGCGGGAATGCAGATACGCAGTATTTT. Protein sequence: CASSVTSGNADTQYF.

V is TRBV6-5 and J is TRBJ1-6; possibly TRBD1 for D (5 bases). In germline, CDR1 is MNHEY, CDR2 SVGAGI. The V end lost 6 bases, the J end lost 11 bases, and 14 bases lay between the germline ends. This CDR3 has 13 amino acids. The CDR3 bases are TGTGCCAGCAGACGTGGCAGGGATCCACCCCTCCACTTT. This codes for CASRRGRDPPLHF.

V usage is TRBV21-1 and J usage is TRBJ2-7; the table's D call of TRBD2 was not tested on the DNA. TRBV21-1 is recorded as a pseudogene. The CDR3 extends over 14 amino acids. CDR3 in DNA: TGTGCCAGCAGCAACCCCGGGTCTTACTACGAGCAGTACTTC. Amino acid sequence: CASSNPGSYYEQYF.

This clone was seen only a few times. V usage is TRBV18 and J usage is TRBJ1-5; 8 positions match TRBD1. CDR3 size: 16 residues. CDR1 KGHSH and CDR2 LQKENI come from the germline V gene. V was clipped by 3 bases and J by 6 bases; unmatched bases: 10. In DNA, the CDR3 is TGTGCCAGCTCACCGCAAGGACAGGGAGTACGTCAGCCCCAGCATTTT. This encodes CASSPQGQGVRQPQHF.

This chain links TRBV19 with TRBJ1-1, with no clear D. From germline, CDR1 is LNHDA and CDR2 SQIVND (reference sequence). The CDR3 consists of 15 residues. The germline V and J ends were trimmed by 5 bases and 4 bases, with 17 bases remaining between them. The CDR3 spells CASSPRPDSGTEAFF. The CDR3 DNA follows: TGTGCCAGTAGTCCGAGGCCGGATTCGGGCACTGAAGCTTTCTTT.

The J gene is TRBJ2-6, the V gene TRBV6-5, with D perhaps TRBD1 (5 bases). Germline-derived CDR1 and CDR2 are MNHEY and SVGAGI. The CDR3 runs to 13 residues. V lost 6 bases and J 2 bases, leaving 5 bases between the germline ends. CDR3 in amino acids: CASRGPGANVLTF. DNA of the CDR3: TGTGCCAGCAGGGGGCCTGGGGCCAACGTCCTGACTTTC.

This clone was recorded a few times. This CDR3 is also generated by other DNA sequences in the sample. The chain couples TRBV30 to TRBJ1-5, with D possibly being TRBD1 (5 bases). The CDR3 extends over 13 amino acids. The germline gives CDR1 GTSNPN, CDR2 SVGIG (reference sequence). V was shortened by 0 bases and J by 4 bases, with 7 bases between the two germline ends. The CDR3 DNA sequence: TGTGCCTGGAGTGTACAGGTTAATCAGCCCCAGCATTTT. This codes for CAWSVQVNQPQHF.

The CDR3 loop is CASSEQATGTGELFF. CDR3 nucleotide sequence: TGTGCCAGTAGCGAACAGGCCACAGGGACCGGGGAGCTGTTTTTT. The chain links TRBV19 to TRBJ2-2; TRBD1 might be the D (6 bases). CDR3 size: 15 residues. V was pared by 6 bases and J by 5 bases, with 16 bases between. Germline assignment: CDR1 LNHDA and CDR2 SQIVND (reference sequence).

This clone was detected once. Different DNA sequences within this sample yield the same CDR3. The gene calls are TRBV10-3 and TRBJ2-3; TRBD2 matches 8 bases. This CDR3 is 15 amino acids long. Trimming removed 3 bases from V and 0 bases from J; junction bases left unmatched: 2. Germline CDR1 ENHRY, CDR2 SYGVKD. The CDR3, as DNA: TGTGCCATCAGTGACTTAGCGGGGAGCACAGATACGCAGTATTTT. Translating it yields CAISDLAGSTDTQYF.

This rearrangement joins TRBV10-1 to TRBJ2-3; TRBD2 agrees at 9 bases. J was trimmed by 1 base and V by 5 bases; bases with no gene match: 7. The CDR3 is made up of 16 amino acids. The germline V gene encodes CDR1 WNHNN and CDR2 SYGVQD (reference sequence). This CDR3 reads CASSPRLAGGTDTQYF. DNA for the CDR3: TGCGCCAGCAGTCCTAGGTTAGCGGGAGGCACAGATACGCAGTATTTT.

This CDR3 is CASSLGRSGSGTEAFF. Written as DNA, the CDR3 is TGTGCCAGCAGCTTGGGACGTTCAGGGTCGGGGACTGAAGCTTTCTTT. This sequence joins TRBV7-2 and TRBJ1-1; tentative D call: TRBD1 (5 bases). Germline values: CDR1 SGHTA, CDR2 FQGNSA. Deletions cut 3 bases from V and 5 bases from J, with 19 bases between. The CDR3 spans 16 residues. The full variable domain, completed using reference TRBV7-2 and TRBJ1-1, is GAGVSQSPSNKVTEKGKDVELRCDPISGHTALYWYRQSLGQGLEFLIYFQGNSAPDKSGLPSDRFSAERTGGSVSTLTIQRTQQEDSAVYLCASSLGRSGSGTEAFFGQGTRLTVV.

The CDR3 DNA is TGCGCCAGCAGCTTACAGGCGTACAATGAGCAGTTCTTC. This encodes CASSLQAYNEQFF. The chain links TRBV5-1 to TRBJ2-1; maybe TRBD1 (5 bases). V was cut by 2 bases and J by 4 bases, with 7 bases left in between. Germline assignment: CDR1 SGHRS and CDR2 YFSETQ. This CDR3 region has 13 residues.

V and J are TRBV5-4 and TRBJ2-7; unclear D gene. In germline, CDR1 is SGHNT, CDR2 YYREEE (reference sequence). Trimming took 2 bases from V and 0 from J, leaving 6 bases between them. The CDR3 spans 13 residues. In DNA, the CDR3 is TGTGCCAGCAGCTTTAGGGACTCCTACGAGCAGTACTTC. It yields the protein CASSFRDSYEQYF. Looking up the rest from reference TRBV5-4 and TRBJ2-7 gives the full variable domain: ETGVTQSPTHLIKTRGQQVTLRCSSQSGHNTVSWYQQALGQGPQFIFQYYREEENGRGNFPPRFSGLQFPNYSSELNVNALELDDSALYLCASSFRDSYEQYFGPGTRLTVT.

The V and J genes are TRBV19 and TRBJ2-4; D could derive from TRBD1 or TRBD2 (5 bases each). The CDR3 contains 17 residues. Per the germline V gene, CDR1 is LNHDA and CDR2 is SQIVND (reference sequence). Trimming pared 1 base from V and 7 bases from J, leaving 20 bases between. The CDR3 sequence: CASSIGFGGRVRNIQYF. The CDR3 DNA sequence: TGTGCCAGTAGTATAGGGTTCGGAGGCAGGGTGAGGAACATTCAGTACTTC. Looking up the rest from reference TRBV19 and TRBJ2-4 gives the full variable domain: DGGITQSPKYLFRKEGQNVTLSCEQNLNHDAMYWYRQDPGQGLRLIYYSQIVNDFQKGDIAEGYSVSREKKESFPLTVTSAQKNPTAFYLCASSIGFGGRVRNIQYFGAGTRLSVL.

This clone was found once. As DNA, the CDR3 is TGCAGCGTTGATCGGGACTGGTCGTCTGAGCAGTTCTTC. It specifies CSVDRDWSSEQFF. This chain connects TRBV29-1 to TRBJ2-1; TRBD2 is a possible D gene (6 bases). CDR1 SQVTM and CDR2 ANQGSEA come from the germline V gene. This CDR3 is built from 13 residues. V was cut by 3 bases and J by 9 bases, with 15 bases left in between.

The V and J genes are TRBV5-4 and TRBJ2-2, with 11 bases that match TRBD1. Germline V lookup: CDR1 SGHNT, CDR2 YYREEE (reference sequence). CDR3 size: 19 residues. V shed 4 bases, J shed 5 bases, and the junction held 16 bases outside the gene matches. In DNA form, the CDR3 reads TGTGCCAGCAGCGGCTCCGGGACAGGGGGAGGTGCATGGACCGGGGAGCTGTTTTTT. It yields the protein CASSGSGTGGGAWTGELFF.

The chain carries TRBV7-2 and TRBJ1-2; no clear D. Trimming removed 3 bases at V and 4 bases at J, with 12 bases between. The CDR3 sequence is 14 residues long. Germline V gives CDR1 SGHTA, CDR2 FQGNSA. CDR3 DNA: TGTGCCAGCAGCTTCCCAGGTTACCCCTATGGCTACACCTTC. Translating gives CASSFPGYPYGYTF.

The chain has TRBV18 and TRBJ1-1, with 9 bases identical to TRBD1. The CDR3 spans 15 residues. The junction had 9 bases not matched to a gene; V was cut back by 9 bases and J by 1 base. Germline CDR1 reads KGHSH; CDR2 reads LQKENI. CDR3 sequence (DNA): TGTGCCAGTCGCTTACAGGGGGCCAAGAACACTGAAGCTTTCTTT. Its protein product is CASRLQGAKNTEAFF.

V usage is TRBV7-8 and J usage is TRBJ1-6; D not resolved. Germline V gene lookup returns CDR1 SGHVS and CDR2 FQNEAQ. V lost 5 bases, J lost 3 bases, and 14 bases lay in between. The CDR3 is made up of 16 amino acids. The CDR3 sequence is CASSPQRFLYNSPLHF. Written as DNA, the CDR3 is TGTGCCAGCAGCCCCCAACGGTTCCTCTATAATTCACCCCTCCACTTT.

The V and J genes are TRBV11-3 and TRBJ2-3, with D possibly being TRBD2 (7 bases). This CDR3 is 14 amino acids long. Germline CDR1 is SGHNT and CDR2 is YENEEA. The V end lost 5 bases, the J end lost 1 base, and 10 bases lay between the germline ends. In DNA form, the CDR3 reads TGTGCCAGCAGCCCGGGGGGCCGCACAGATACGCAGTATTTT. Residues: CASSPGGRTDTQYF.

The chain is built from TRBV7-9 and TRBJ1-1; D gene uncertain. V was pared by 5 bases and J by 1 base, with 14 bases between. The CDR3 covers 15 residues. The germline CDR1 and CDR2 sequences are SEHNR and FQNEAQ (reference sequence). Here the CDR3 reads CASSLTPPENTEAFF. DNA of the CDR3: TGTGCCAGCAGCCTCACCCCCCCGGAGAACACTGAAGCTTTCTTT.

This clone has a single count. This sequence joins TRBV10-1 and TRBJ1-1; D is undetermined. This CDR3 region has 13 residues. The germline V gene has CDR1 WNHNN and CDR2 SYGVQD (reference sequence). The germline V and J ends were trimmed by 4 bases and 1 base, with 7 bases remaining between them. The CDR3 sequence: CASSGAANTEAFF. CDR3 nucleotide sequence: TGCGCCAGCAGTGGTGCGGCGAACACTGAAGCTTTCTTT.

This rearrangement joins TRBV19 to TRBJ1-1, with D uncertain. CDR1 and CDR2 from the germline V gene are LNHDA and SQIVND (reference sequence). CDR3 length: 16 residues. V lost 0 bases, J lost 2 bases, and 13 bases lay in between. CDR3 nucleotide sequence: TGTGCCAGTAGTATAGATTTGGAGACCTACAACACTGAAGCTTTCTTT. Protein product: CASSIDLETYNTEAFF.